This T cell receptor beta chain was sequenced during a study of neurological immune-mediated disorders. This clonotype was detected many times. Its target is unknown. Whole-study results and caveats: Subjects shared no identical expanded-clone CDR3 amino acid sequences, suggesting private TCR-beta repertoires in all groups.

The cDNA came from 5'RACE with 10-nucleotide random UMIs. Via MiXCR, TCRdb re-called the 5' RACE reads, giving one row per CDR3 protein. The sample yields about 59,000 distinct CDR3 sequences, roughly 13% seen once. The CDR3 extends over 15 amino acids. Trimming removed 3 bases from V and 3 bases from J; junction bases left unmatched: 7. Per the germline V gene, CDR1 is WSHSY and CDR2 is SAAADI. Unsorted libraries used 2 million PBMCs kept at -80 degrees C. Source material: PBMCs. The gene calls are TRBV10-2 and TRBJ1-2; 7 bases map to TRBD1. The clonotype comes from a woman in her sixties or seventies with HTLV-1-associated myelopathy (HAM/TSP). CDR3 residues: CASSDPQGGDYGYTF. Here the CDR3 DNA reads TGCGCCAGCAGTGACCCGCAAGGGGGCGACTATGGCTACACCTTC.